The clone carrying this TCR beta chain was seen repeatedly, ten times or more. Its antigen remains unidentified. Patients with uncontrolled infections, other autoimmune diseases, pregnancy or lactation were excluded. Orbital computed tomography, thyroid ultrasound, serum thyroxine and TRAb, and clinical symptoms together informed the diagnoses. Germline CDR1 is ENHRY and CDR2 is SYGVKD. V gave up 0 bases and J gave up 7 bases; unmatched junction bases: 3. The CDR3 contains 14 residues. TCR beta CDR3 region amplification was performed from RNA transcripts. With the HTBI primer set, the TCR CDR3 went through a first round of RT-PCR. TCRdb re-called the multiplex PCR reads through MiXCR, storing one row per CDR3 protein. The sample has fewer than 600,000 distinct CDR3 sequences; 13% to 15% are singletons. The sample originates from a study of T cells in Graves' hyperthyroidism and ophthalmopathy. Study-level information: Peripheral blood sampling occurred at initial diagnosis, before any treatment. Study conclusions and caveats: Most thyroid-expanded clonotypes above 0.001 were also found in blood.

The rearrangement uses TRBV10-3 and TRBJ2-1, with 7 bases lining up with TRBD2. This receptor was taken from a woman under 30 with Graves' hyperthyroidism. Sequencing was done on a sample of blood. Here the CDR3 DNA reads TGTGCCATCAGTGAGTCCGAGGGAGGGAATGAGCAGTTCTTC. Amino acid sequence: CAISESEGGNEQFF.